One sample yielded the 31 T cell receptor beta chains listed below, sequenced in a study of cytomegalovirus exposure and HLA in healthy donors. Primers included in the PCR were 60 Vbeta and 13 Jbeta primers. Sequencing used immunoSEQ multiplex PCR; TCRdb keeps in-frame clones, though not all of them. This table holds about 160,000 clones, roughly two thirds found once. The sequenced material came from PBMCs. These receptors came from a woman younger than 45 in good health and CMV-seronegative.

CDR3 sequence reads: CASSPRVIAGPSYEQYF. CDR3 coding DNA: TGTGCCAGCAGCCCAAGGGTAATAGCGGGACCCTCCTACGAGCAGTACTTC. The V gene is TRBV4-2, the J gene TRBJ2-7; TRBD2 matches 8 bases. This CDR3 comprises 17 residues. Germline CDR1 LGHNA, CDR2 YNFKEQ. V trimming: 4 bases; J trimming: 0 bases; junction bases outside the gene matches: 11.

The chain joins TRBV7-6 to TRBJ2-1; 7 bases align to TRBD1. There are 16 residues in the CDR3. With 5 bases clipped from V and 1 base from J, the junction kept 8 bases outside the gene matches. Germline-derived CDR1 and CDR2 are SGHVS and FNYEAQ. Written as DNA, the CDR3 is TGTGCCAGCAGCCCAACAGGGGCCAATTCCTACAATGAGCAGTTCTTC. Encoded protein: CASSPTGANSYNEQFF.

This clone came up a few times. The CDR3 DNA reads as TGTGCCAGCAGCGTAGTGGGTGGCGGCACTGAAGCTTTCTTT. Its protein product is CASSVVGGGTEAFF. This chain links TRBV9 with TRBJ1-1; D uncertain. V was cut by 0 bases and J by 4 bases, with 10 bases left in between. This CDR3 region has 14 residues. CDR1 is SGDLS and CDR2 is YYNGEE in the germline V gene.

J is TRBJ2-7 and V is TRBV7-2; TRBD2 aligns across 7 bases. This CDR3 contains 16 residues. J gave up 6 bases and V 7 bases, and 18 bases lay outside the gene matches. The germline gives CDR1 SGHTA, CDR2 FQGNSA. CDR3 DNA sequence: TGTGCCAGCACTACCCCGTCTAGCGGAGGTGGGTCCGAGCAGTACTTC. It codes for CASTTPSSGGGSEQYF.

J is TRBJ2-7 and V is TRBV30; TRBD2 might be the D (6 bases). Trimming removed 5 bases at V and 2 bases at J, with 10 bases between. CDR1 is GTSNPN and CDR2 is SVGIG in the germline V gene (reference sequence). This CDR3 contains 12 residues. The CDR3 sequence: CAWRGTPYEQYF. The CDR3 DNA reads TGTGCCTGGCGGGGGACCCCCTACGAGCAGTACTTC.

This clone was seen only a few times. The CDR3 coding sequence is TGTGCCAGCAGTGAGGGTCGGGGTTCCCCCTACAATGAGCAGTTCTTC. This translates into CASSEGRGSPYNEQFF. The chain uses TRBV25-1 and TRBJ2-1, with TRBD2 as a possible D gene (5 bases). Germline V gene sequence: CDR1 MGHDK, CDR2 SYGVNS. Trimming took 3 bases from V and 2 from J, leaving 14 bases between them. The CDR3 runs to 16 residues.

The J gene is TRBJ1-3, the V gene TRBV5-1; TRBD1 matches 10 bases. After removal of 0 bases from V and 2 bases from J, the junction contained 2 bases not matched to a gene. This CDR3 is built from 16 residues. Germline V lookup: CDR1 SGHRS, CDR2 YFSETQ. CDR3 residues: CASSLAGTGAGNTIYF. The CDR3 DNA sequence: TGCGCCAGCAGCTTGGCCGGGACAGGGGCTGGAAACACCATATATTTT.

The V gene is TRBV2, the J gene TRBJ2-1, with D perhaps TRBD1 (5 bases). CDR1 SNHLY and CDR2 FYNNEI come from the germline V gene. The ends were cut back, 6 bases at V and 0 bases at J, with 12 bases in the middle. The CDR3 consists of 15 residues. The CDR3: CASRSGPLSYNEQFF. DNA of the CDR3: TGTGCCAGCAGGTCAGGGCCTCTCTCCTACAATGAGCAGTTCTTC.

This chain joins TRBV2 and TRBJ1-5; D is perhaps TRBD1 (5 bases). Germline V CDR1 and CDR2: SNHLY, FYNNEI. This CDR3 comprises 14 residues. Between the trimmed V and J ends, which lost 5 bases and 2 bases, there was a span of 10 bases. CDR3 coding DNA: TGTGCCAGCAGTTCTCTACAGGGCAATCAGCCCCAGCATTTT. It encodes CASSSLQGNQPQHF.

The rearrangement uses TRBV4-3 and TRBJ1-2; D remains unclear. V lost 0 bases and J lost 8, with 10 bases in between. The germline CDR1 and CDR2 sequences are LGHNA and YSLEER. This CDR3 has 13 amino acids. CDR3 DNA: TGCGCCAGCAGCCAAGATAGGCGGAGCGGCTACACCTTC. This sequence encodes CASSQDRRSGYTF.

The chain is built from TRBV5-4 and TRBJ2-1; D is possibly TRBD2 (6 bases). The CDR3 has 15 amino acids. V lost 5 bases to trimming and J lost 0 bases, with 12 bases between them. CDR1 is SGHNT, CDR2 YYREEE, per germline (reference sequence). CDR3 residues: CASSPASDSYNEQFF. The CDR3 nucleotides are TGTGCCAGCAGTCCCGCTAGCGACTCCTACAATGAGCAGTTCTTC.

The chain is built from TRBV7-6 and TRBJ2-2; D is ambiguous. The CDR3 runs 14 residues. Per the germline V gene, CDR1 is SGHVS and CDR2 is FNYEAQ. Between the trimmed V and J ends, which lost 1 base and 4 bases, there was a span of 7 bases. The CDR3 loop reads CASSLVLTTGELFF. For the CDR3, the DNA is TGTGCCAGCAGCTTAGTACTCACCACCGGGGAGCTGTTTTTT.

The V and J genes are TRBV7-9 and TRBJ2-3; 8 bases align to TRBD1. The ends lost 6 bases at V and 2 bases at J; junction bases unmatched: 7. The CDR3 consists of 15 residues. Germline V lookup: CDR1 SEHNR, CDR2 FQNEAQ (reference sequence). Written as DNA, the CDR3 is TGTGCCAGCAGTTTCCAGGGGGCGGACACAGATACGCAGTATTTT. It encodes CASSFQGADTDTQYF.

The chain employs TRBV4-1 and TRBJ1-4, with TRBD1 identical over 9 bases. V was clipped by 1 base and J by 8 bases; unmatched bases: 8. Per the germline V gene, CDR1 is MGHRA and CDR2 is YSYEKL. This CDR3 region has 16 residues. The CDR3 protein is CASSQVTGGAKEKLFF. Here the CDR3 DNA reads TGCGCCAGCAGCCAAGTCACAGGGGGCGCAAAGGAAAAACTGTTTTTT.

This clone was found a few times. The CDR3 DNA follows: TGTGCCAGCTCACCACCGACTAGCGGGTTGGGAGAGACCCAGTACTTC. Amino acids: CASSPPTSGLGETQYF. This chain uses TRBV18 with TRBJ2-5; 10 nucleotides line up with TRBD2. The V segment lost 0 bases and the J segment 4 bases; nucleotides outside the gene matches: 5. In germline, CDR1 is KGHSH, CDR2 LQKENI. CDR3 length: 16 amino acids.

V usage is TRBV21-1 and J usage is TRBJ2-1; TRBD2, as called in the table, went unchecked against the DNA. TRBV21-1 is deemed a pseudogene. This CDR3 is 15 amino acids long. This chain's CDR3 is CASRLMRDEYNEQFF. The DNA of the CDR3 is TGTGCCAGCAGATTGATGAGGGATGAATACAATGAGCAGTTCTTC.

This CDR3 is CASRPTLVRLSSYEQYF. As DNA, the CDR3 is TGTGCCAGCAGACCCACCTTGGTAAGACTTAGCTCCTACGAGCAGTACTTC. The chain recombines TRBV28 with TRBJ2-7; D uncertain. Germline V gives CDR1 MDHEN, CDR2 SYDVKM. V lost 6 bases to trimming and J lost 0 bases, with 21 bases between them. The CDR3 covers 17 residues.

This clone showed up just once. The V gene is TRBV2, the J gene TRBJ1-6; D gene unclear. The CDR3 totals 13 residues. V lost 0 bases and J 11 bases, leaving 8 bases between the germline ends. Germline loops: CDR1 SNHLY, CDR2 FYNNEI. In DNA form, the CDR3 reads TGTGCCAGCAGTGAAGCCCCCGGGGCACCCCTCCACTTT. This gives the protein CASSEAPGAPLHF.

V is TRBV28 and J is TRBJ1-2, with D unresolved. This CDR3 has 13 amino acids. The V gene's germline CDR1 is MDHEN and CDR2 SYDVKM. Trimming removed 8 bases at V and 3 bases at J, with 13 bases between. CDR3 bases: TGTGCCAGCTACTCCGGGTCCCACTATGGCTACACCTTC. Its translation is CASYSGSHYGYTF.

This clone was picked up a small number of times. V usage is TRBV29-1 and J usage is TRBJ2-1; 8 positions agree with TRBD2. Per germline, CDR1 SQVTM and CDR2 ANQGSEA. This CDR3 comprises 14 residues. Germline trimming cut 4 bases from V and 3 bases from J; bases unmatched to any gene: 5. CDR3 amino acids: CSVASGSGYNEQFF. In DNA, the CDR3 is TGCAGCGTTGCAAGCGGGAGTGGCTACAATGAGCAGTTCTTC.

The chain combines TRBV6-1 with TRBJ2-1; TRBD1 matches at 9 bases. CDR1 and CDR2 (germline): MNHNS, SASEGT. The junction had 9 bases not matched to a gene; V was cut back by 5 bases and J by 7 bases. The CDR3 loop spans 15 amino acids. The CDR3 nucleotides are TGTGCCAGCAGTCAACCGGGACAGGGAAAGAATGAGCAGTTCTTC. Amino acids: CASSQPGQGKNEQFF.

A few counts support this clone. This CDR3 is CASRELGGTYEQYF. The DNA of the CDR3 is TGTGCCAGCAGGGAGCTTGGGGGCACCTACGAGCAGTACTTC. The genes are TRBV5-4 and TRBJ2-5; possible D gene TRBD1, 6 bases. Near its end, the DNA agrees better with TRBJ2-7, so the J call may be wrong. The germline CDR1 and CDR2 sequences are SGHNT and YYREEE (reference sequence). The CDR3 loop spans 14 amino acids.

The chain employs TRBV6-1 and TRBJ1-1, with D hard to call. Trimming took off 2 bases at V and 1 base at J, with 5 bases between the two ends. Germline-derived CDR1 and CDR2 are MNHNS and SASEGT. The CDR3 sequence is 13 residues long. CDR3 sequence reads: CASSERQNTEAFF. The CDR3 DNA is TGTGCCAGCAGTGAAAGACAGAACACTGAAGCTTTCTTT.

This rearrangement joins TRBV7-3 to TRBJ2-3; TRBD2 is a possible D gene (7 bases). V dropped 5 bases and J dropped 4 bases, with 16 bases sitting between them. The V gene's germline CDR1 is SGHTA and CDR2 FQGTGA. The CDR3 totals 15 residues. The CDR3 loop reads CASSQLGGDADTQYF. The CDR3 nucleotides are TGTGCCAGCAGCCAATTAGGGGGGGATGCAGATACGCAGTATTTT.

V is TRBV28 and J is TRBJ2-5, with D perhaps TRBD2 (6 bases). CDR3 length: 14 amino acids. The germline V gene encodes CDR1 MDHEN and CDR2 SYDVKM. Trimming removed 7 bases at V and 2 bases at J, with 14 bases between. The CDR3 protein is CASKMGGVQETQYF. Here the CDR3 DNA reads TGTGCCAGCAAGATGGGGGGAGTACAAGAGACCCAGTACTTC.

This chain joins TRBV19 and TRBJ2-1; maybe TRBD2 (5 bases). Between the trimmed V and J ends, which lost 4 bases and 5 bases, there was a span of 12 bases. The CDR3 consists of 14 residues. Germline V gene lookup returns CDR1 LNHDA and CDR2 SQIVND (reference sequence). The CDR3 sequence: CASSRRELNNEQFF. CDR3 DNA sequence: TGTGCCAGTAGTAGAAGGGAGCTGAACAATGAGCAGTTCTTC.

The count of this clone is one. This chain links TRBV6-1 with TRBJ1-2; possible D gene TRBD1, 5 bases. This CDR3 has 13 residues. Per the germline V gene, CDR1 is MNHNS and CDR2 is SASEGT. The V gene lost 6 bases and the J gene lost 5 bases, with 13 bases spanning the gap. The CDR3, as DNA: TGTGCCAGCAGGCGCGGGGGGTGGTATGGCTACACCTTC. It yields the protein CASRRGGWYGYTF.

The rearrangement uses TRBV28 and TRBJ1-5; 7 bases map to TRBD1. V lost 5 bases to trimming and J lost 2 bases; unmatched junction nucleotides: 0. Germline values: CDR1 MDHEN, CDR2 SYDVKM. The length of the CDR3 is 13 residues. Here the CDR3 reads CASSGTGNQPQHF. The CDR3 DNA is TGTGCCAGCAGTGGGACAGGCAATCAGCCCCAGCATTTT.

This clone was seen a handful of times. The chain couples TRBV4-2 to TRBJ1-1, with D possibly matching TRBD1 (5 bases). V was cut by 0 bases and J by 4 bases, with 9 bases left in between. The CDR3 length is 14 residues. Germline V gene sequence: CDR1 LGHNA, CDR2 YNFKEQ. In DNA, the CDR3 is TGTGCCAGCAGCCAAGAGGGGGGAGGCACTGAAGCTTTCTTT. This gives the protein CASSQEGGGTEAFF.

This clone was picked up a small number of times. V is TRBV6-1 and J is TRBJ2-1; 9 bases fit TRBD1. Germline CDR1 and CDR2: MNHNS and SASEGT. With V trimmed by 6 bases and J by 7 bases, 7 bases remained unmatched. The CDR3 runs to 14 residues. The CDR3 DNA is TGTGCCAGCAGCACAGGGGGCGCGAAGAATGAGCAGTTCTTC. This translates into CASSTGGAKNEQFF.

This CDR3 reads CASSQERTSGGADTQYF. The DNA of the CDR3 is TGCGCCAGCAGCCAAGAAAGGACTAGCGGGGGGGCAGATACGCAGTATTTT. The J gene is TRBJ2-3, the V gene TRBV4-3, with 15 positions matching TRBD2. V lost 0 bases and J lost 4; bases outside the gene matches: 2. The germline V gene encodes CDR1 LGHNA and CDR2 YSLEER. This CDR3 contains 17 residues.